Below, one T cell receptor (beta chain) is given with its context. This clone turned up a few times. The antigen it binds to is not known. No per-base quality is available; no much larger clone lies one base away. The data originate from a study of radiation and T cells in renal cell carcinoma (TCRdb year 2020). Notes on the research overall: In total, 50 or so samples, comprising around 25 tumors and around 27 peripheral blood samples, were subjected to TCR beta sequencing. In the approximately 49 samples combined, 4,016,671 unique CDR3 nucleotide sequences were found, encoding 2.5 million or so unique CDR3 amino acid sequences. The final blood draw took place at 4 weeks after radiation, the same time as nephrectomy.

From the germline V gene, CDR1 is SNHLY and CDR2 is FYNNEI. Including the terminal cysteine and phenylalanine, the CDR3 comprises 14 residues. Only CDR3 DNA remains: 42 bases, in frame from the first base. V and J lose 4 bases and 0 bases, and a span of 10 bases separates them. Sample time point, as interpreted from the label and publication: blood 4 weeks post-SBRT, at nephrectomy. The treatment or condition label on this specimen signifies: 15 Gy SBRT to primary tumor, nephrectomy 4 weeks later. Samples were obtained from a clinical trial, in which 15 Gy stereotactic body radiation therapy was delivered to primary renal cell carcinomas and nephrectomy was performed 4 weeks later. To follow tumor-enriched clonotypes, peripheral blood was collected serially from radiation-treated patients at baseline and again at 2 weeks and 4 weeks after SBRT. Renal cell carcinoma with clear cell pathology was present in all patients. The QIAamp DNA Blood Mini Kit (Qiagen) was used to prepare genomic DNA for TCR sequencing. The analyses included just those samples that passed every quality control check.

Overall results and qualifications from the work: Top tumor clonotypes rose in blood from baseline to 2 weeks post-radiation, then contracted by 4 weeks, suggesting transient expansion of tumor-resident clones. Because the trial had a single-armed design, the trial could not examine how radiation dose or scheduling affected the TCR repertoire. Tracking of blood repertoire dynamics stopped at three to four weeks after treatment, with no follow-up past that point. Because pretreatment tumor biopsies were not available, the baseline intratumoral presence of clonotypes could not be determined.

Following the manufacturer's recommendations, the immunoSEQ kit was used to generate TCR beta libraries from genomic DNA. For library preparation, a first multiplex PCR was performed with proprietary primers, followed by a second PCR in which unique barcodes were added, and bead cleanups were performed after each round. A kit-provided positive control reaction and a negative control reaction were included in every sample batch. The final libraries were assessed on an Agilent 4200 TapeStation D1000 ScreenTape, pooled by volume, and quantified by qPCR. Sequencing was performed on an Illumina NextSeq500 with a MidOutput 150-cycle cartridge, and 156 Read1 and 15 Index1 cycles were run with kit custom primers. The pooled library was loaded at roughly 0.92 pM with an approximately 21% PhiX control spike-in. The paper's data handling went like this. The vendor-processed data were analyzed in R, and a clonotype was defined as all T cells that share the same CDR3 nucleotide sequence. In the clone abundance analyses, frequencies were normalized to the 10,000 most abundant clones in each sample. Public T cell clones, which averaged fewer than five per sample, were removed prior to analysis. An abundance difference of at least 32-fold between compartments was the criterion for calling clonotypes tumor-enriched or baseline blood-enriched. A beta-binomial differential abundance model was used to identify clonotypes that expanded or contracted between blood time points. Tumor-blood repertoire similarity was measured with the Baroni-Urbani and Buser coefficient, and group comparisons used two-tailed Wilcoxon tests in R. Sourced from immuneACCESS, this table was stored by TCRdb with only in-frame sequences that have V and J called. A share of the clones is absent; for the studies checked, an unresolved V gene accounts for under half, and the remainder has no known explanation. That table supplies the V and J calls and clone size; D and trimming were determined from the DNA. Within this sample are about 83,000 clones, with approximately 87% of them counted one time only. Jointly, the top ten make up more than 2% of the sample.

The chain joins TRBV2 to TRBJ2-7; the D gene could be TRBD1 or TRBD2, each one agreeing over 5 bases. This specimen consisted of blood, obtained from a patient whose treatment included radiotherapy and nephrectomy. This TCR was sampled from a woman aged 55-70 years with renal cell carcinoma. The bases read TGTGCCAGCAGTGGTGTCGGGACCTCCTACGAGCAGTACTTC. Its protein product is CASSGVGTSYEQYF.